The present T cell receptor (beta chain) was sequenced within a study of T cells in Graves' hyperthyroidism and ophthalmopathy. Uncontrolled infection, other autoimmune disease, pregnancy or lactation disqualified patients from enrolment. Diagnosis relied on clinical symptoms, serum thyroxine and TRAb, thyroid ultrasound and orbital computed tomography. Study results and caveats: Also found in blood were most expanded thyroid clonotypes above 0.001.

This clonotype was seen a few times. The antigen is unknown. Authors of the study amplified TCR beta CDR3 regions from RNA transcripts. TCR CDR3 underwent first-round RT-PCR with the HTBI primer set. One entry per CDR3 protein, called by TCRdb with MiXCR from the multiplex PCR reads. The sample carries approximately 870,000 distinct CDR3 sequences, over 35% recorded once. V gave up 1 base and J gave up 7 bases, with 16 bases separating them. The CDR3 has 15 residues. This clonotype originated in a man between 18 and 35 years old with Graves' hyperthyroidism. The sequencing input was blood. The genes are TRBV12-3 or TRBV12-4 and TRBJ1-2; D gene unclear. For the CDR3, the DNA is TGTGCCAGCAGTTTAGAACAACCGGGCTTTGGTGGCTACACCTTC. Translated, it gives CASSLEQPGFGGYTF.